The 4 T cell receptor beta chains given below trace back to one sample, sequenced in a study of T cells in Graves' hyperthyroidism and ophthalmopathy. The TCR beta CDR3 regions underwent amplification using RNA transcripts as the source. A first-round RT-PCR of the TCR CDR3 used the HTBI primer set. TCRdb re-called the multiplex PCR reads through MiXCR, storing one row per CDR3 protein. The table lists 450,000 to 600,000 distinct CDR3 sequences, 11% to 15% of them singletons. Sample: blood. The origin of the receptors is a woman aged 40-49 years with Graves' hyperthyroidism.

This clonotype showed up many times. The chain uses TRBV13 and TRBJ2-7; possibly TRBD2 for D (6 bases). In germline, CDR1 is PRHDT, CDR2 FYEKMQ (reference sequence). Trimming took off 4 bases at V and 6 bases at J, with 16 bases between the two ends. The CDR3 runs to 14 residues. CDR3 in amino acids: CASSWLGGLREQYF. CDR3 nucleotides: TGTGCCAGCAGCTGGTTGGGGGGACTCCGCGAGCAGTACTTC.

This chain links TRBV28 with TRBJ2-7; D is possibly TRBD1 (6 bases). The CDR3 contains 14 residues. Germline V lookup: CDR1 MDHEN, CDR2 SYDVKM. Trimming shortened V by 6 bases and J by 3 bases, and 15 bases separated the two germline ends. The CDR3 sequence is CASSSGQMSYEQYF. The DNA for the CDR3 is TGTGCCAGCAGCTCAGGACAGATGAGCTACGAGCAGTACTTC.

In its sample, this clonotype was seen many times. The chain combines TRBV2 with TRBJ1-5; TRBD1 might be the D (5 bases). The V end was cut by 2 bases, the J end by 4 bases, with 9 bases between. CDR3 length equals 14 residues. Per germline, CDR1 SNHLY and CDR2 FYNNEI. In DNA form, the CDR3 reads TGTGCCAGCAGTGAAACGACAGAGAATCAGCCCCAGCATTTT. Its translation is CASSETTENQPQHF.

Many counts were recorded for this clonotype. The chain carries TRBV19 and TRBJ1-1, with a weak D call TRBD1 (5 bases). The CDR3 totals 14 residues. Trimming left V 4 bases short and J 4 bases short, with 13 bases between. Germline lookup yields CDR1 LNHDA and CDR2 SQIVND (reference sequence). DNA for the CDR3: TGTGCCAGTAGTACCCAGGGTAGCGGCACTGAAGCTTTCTTT. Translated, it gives CASSTQGSGTEAFF.